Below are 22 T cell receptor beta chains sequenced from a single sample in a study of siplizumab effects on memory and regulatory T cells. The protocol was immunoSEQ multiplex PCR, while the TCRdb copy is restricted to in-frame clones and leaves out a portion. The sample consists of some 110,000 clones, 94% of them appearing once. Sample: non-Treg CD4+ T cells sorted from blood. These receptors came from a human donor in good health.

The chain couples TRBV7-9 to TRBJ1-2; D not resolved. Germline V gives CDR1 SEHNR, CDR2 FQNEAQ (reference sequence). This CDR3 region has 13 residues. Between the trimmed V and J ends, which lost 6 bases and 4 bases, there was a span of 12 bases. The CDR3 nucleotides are TGTGCCAGCAGATCTACGGAGTTCTATGGCTACACCTTC. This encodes CASRSTEFYGYTF.

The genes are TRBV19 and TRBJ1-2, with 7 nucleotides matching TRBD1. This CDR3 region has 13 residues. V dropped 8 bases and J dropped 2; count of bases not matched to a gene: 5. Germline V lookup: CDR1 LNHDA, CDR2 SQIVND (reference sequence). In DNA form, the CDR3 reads TGTGCCAGTCAGGGACAGAAAAACTATGGCTACACCTTC. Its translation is CASQGQKNYGYTF.

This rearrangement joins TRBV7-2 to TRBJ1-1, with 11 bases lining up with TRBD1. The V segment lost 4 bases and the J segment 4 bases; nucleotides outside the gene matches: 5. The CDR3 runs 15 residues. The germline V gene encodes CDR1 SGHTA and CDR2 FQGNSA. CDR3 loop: CASSSPDRGLTEAFF. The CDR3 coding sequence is TGTGCCAGCAGCTCCCCGGACAGGGGGCTCACTGAAGCTTTCTTT.

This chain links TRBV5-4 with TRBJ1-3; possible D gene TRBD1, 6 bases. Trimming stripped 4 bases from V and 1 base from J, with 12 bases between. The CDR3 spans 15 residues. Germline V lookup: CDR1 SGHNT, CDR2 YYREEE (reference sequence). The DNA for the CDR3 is TGTGCCAGCAGCCTGGAAGGGGGTTCTGGAAACACCATATATTTT. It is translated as CASSLEGGSGNTIYF.

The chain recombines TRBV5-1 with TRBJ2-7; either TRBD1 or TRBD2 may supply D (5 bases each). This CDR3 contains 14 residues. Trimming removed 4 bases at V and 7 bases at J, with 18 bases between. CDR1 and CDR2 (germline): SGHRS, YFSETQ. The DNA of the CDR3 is TGCGCCAGCAGCCAAGGGAGTGGGACGGCGGAGCAGTACTTC. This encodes CASSQGSGTAEQYF.

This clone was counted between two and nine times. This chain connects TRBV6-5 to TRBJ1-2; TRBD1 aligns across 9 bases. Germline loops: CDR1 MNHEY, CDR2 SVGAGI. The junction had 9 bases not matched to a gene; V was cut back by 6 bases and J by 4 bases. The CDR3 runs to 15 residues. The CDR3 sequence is CASRRTGAGGYGYTF. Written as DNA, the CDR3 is TGTGCCAGCAGGCGGACAGGGGCCGGGGGCTATGGCTACACCTTC.

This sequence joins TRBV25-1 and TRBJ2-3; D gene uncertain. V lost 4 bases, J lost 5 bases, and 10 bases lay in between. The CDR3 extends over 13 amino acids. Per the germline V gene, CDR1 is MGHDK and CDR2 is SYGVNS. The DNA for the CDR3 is TGTGCCAGCAGTGTACCAGGTAGAGATACGCAGTATTTT. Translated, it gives CASSVPGRDTQYF.

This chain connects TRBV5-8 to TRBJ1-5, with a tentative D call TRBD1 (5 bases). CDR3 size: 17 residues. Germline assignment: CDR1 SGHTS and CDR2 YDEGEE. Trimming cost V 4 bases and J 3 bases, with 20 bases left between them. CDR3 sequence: CASSLGQGKKINQPQHF. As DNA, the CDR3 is TGTGCCAGCAGCCTGGGCCAGGGAAAGAAGATCAATCAGCCCCAGCATTTT.

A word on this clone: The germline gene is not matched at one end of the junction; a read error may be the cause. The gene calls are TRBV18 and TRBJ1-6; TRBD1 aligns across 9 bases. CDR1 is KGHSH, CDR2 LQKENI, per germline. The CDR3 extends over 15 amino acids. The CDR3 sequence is CASSPQGAYNSPLHF. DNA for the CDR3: TGTGCCAGCTCCCCACAGGGGGCTTATAATTCACCCCTCCACTTT.

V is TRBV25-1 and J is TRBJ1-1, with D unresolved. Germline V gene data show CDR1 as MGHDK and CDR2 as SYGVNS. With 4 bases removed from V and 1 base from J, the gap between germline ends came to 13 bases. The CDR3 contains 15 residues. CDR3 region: CASSVPTDENTEAFF. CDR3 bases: TGTGCCAGCAGTGTCCCTACCGACGAGAACACTGAAGCTTTCTTT.

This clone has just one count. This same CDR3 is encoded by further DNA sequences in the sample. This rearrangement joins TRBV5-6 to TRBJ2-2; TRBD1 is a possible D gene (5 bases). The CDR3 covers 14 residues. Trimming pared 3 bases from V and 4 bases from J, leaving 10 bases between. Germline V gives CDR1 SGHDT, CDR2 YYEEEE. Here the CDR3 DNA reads TGTGCCAGCAGCTCCGGAACAGGCACCGGGGAGCTGTTTTTT. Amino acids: CASSSGTGTGELFF. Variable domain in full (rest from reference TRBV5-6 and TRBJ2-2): DAGVTQSPTHLIKTRGQQVTLRCSPKSGHDTVSWYQQALGQGPQFIFQYYEEEERQRGNFPDRFSGHQFPNYSSELNVNALLLGDSALYLCASSSGTGTGELFFGEGSRLTVL.

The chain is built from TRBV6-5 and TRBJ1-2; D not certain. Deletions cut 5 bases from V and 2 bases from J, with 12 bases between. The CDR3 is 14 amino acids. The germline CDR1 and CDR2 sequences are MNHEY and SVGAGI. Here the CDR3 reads CASSPFPANYGYTF. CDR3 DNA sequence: TGTGCCAGCAGTCCCTTTCCAGCAAACTATGGCTACACCTTC.

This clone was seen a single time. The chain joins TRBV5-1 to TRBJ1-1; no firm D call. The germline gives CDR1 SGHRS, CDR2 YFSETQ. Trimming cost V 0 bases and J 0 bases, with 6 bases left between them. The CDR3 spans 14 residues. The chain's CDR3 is CASSLVEMNTEAFF. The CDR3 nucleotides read TGCGCCAGCAGCTTGGTAGAGATGAACACTGAAGCTTTCTTT.

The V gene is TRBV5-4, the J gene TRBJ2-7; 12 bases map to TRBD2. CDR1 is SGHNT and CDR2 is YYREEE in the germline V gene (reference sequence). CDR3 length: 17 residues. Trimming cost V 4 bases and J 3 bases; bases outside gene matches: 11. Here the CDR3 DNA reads TGTGCCAGCAGCGGGCCGACTAGCGGGGGATCCCTCTACGAGCAGTACTTC. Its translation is CASSGPTSGGSLYEQYF.

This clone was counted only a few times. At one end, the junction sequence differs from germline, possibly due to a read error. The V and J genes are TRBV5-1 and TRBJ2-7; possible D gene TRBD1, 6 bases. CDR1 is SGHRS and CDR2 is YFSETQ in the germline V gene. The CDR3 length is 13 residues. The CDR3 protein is CASSPLGVQGKDF. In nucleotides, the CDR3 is TGCGCCAGCAGCCCGCTTGGTGTACAGGGCAAGGACTTC.

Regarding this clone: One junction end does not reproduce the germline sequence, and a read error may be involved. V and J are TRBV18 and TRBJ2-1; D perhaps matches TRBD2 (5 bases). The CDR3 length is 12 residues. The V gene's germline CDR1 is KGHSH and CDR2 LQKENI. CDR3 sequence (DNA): TGTGCCAGCTCACGAGACTACGATGAGCAGTTCTTC. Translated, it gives CASSRDYDEQFF.

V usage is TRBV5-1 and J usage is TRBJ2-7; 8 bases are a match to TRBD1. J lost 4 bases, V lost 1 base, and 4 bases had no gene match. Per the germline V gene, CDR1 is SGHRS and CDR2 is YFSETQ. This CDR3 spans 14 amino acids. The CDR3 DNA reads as TGCGCCAGCAGCTTGAATACAGGGGGTTACGAGCAGTACTTC. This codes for CASSLNTGGYEQYF.

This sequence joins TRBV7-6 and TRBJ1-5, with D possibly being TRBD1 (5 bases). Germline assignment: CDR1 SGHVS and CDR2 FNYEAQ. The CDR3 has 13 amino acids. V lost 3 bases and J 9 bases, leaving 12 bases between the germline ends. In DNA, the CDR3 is TGTGCCAGCAGCTTCCTAACAGGCGGGCCCCAGCATTTT. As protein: CASSFLTGGPQHF.

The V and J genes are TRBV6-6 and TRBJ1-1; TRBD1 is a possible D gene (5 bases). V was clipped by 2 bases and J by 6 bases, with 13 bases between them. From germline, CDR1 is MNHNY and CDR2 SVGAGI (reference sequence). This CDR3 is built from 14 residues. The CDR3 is CASSYHQAGAEAFF. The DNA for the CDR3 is TGTGCCAGCAGTTACCATCAGGCGGGGGCTGAAGCTTTCTTT.

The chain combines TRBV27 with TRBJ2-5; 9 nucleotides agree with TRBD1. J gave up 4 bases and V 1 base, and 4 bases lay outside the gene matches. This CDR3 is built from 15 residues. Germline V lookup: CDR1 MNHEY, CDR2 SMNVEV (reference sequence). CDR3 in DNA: TGTGCCAGCAGTTTATGGGGGACAGGGAGAGAGACCCAGTACTTC. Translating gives CASSLWGTGRETQYF.

For the CDR3, the DNA is TGTGCCAGCAGTGACCGGGGGCAAGGAAACACCATATATTTT. It encodes CASSDRGQGNTIYF. J is TRBJ1-3 and V is TRBV2; a weak D match, TRBD1 (6 bases). The length of the CDR3 is 14 residues. V lost 3 bases to trimming and J lost 4 bases, with 10 bases between them. CDR1 SNHLY and CDR2 FYNNEI come from the germline V gene.

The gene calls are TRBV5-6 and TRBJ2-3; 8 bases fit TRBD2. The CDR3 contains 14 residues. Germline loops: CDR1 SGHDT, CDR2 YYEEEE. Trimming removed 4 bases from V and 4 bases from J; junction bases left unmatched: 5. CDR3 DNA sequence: TGTGCCAGCAGCCATGCGCGGGGGGCAGATACGCAGTATTTT. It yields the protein CASSHARGADTQYF.